This T cell receptor beta chain was obtained from a study of cytomegalovirus exposure and HLA in healthy donors. Regarding the study as a whole: Roughly uniform depth of sequencing across donors was assumed in presence/absence analyses. Later examination showed HLA-associated TCR beta chains had greater clonal expansion than equally common others. Some highly shared sequence variants likely arose as a pipeline artifact.

V lost 4 bases to trimming and J lost 2 bases; unmatched junction nucleotides: 12. In germline, CDR1 is SGHRS, CDR2 YFSETQ. CDR3 size: 17 residues. Notes on this clone: The antigen remains unidentified.

60 Vbeta and 13 Jbeta primers were used in PCR. Sequenced by immunoSEQ multiplex PCR; TCRdb stores in-frame clones only, minus some. The sample records about 180,000 clones, 70% to 80% being singletons. Sequenced input: PBMCs. The V call is TRBV5-1, the J call TRBJ1-3, with 7 bases matching TRBD1. This clonotype was obtained from a woman aged 40 to 50 in good health and CMV-seronegative. The CDR3 is CASSPSRQGITGNTIYF. In nucleotides, the CDR3 is TGCGCCAGCAGCCCTTCCCGACAGGGAATAACTGGAAACACCATATATTTT.